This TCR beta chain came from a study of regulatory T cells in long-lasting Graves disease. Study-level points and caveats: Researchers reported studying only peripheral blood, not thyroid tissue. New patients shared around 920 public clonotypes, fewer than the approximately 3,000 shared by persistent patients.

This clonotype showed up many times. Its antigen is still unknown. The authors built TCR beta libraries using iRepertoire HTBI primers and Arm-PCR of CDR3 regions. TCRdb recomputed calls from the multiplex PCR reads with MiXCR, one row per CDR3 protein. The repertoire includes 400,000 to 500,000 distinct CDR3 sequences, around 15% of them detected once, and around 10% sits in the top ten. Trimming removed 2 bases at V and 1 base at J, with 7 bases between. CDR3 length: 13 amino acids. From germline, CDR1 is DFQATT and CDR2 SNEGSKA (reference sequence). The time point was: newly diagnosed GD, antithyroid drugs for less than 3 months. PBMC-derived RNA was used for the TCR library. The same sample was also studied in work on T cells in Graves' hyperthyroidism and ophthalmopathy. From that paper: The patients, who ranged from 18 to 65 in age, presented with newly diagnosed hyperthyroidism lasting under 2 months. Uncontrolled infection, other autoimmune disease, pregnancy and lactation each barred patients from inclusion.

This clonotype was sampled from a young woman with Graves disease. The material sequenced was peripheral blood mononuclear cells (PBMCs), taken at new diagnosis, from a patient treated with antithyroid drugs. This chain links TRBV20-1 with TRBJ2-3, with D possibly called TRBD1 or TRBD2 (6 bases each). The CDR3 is CSARRGRTDTQYF. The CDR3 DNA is TGCAGTGCTAGACGGGGGCGCACAGATACGCAGTATTTT.